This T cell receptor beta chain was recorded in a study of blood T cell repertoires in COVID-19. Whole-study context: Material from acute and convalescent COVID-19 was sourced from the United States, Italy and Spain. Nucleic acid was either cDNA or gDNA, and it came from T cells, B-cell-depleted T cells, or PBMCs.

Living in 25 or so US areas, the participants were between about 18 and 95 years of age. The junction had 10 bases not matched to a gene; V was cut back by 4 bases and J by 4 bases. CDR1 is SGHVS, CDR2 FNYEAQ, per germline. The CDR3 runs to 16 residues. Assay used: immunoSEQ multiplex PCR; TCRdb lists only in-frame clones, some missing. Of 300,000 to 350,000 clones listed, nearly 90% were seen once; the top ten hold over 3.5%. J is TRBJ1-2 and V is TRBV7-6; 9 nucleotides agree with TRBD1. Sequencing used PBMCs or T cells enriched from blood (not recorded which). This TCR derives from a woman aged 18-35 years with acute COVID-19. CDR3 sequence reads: CASSSQQGAEVYGYTF. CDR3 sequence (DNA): TGTGCCAGCAGCTCCCAACAGGGGGCGGAGGTCTATGGCTACACCTTC. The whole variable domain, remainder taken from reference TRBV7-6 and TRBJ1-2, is GAGVSQSPRYKVTKRGQDVALRCDPISGHVSLYWYRQALGQGPEFLTYFNYEAQQDKSGLPNDRFSAERPEGSISTLTIQRTEQRDSAMYRCASSSQQGAEVYGYTFGSGTRLTVV.